These 8 T cell receptor beta chains came from one sample sequenced in a study of T cell responses to AZD1222 COVID-19 vaccine. Clones were sequenced by immunoSEQ multiplex PCR, and TCRdb holds only the in-frame ones, with some missing. Seen here are 120,000 or so clones, 70% to 90% observed once, and the top ten hold less than 10%. The material was peripheral blood, obtained on day 0 of AZD1222 vaccination. The receptors shown here come from an adult in good health.

The gene calls are TRBV5-1 and TRBJ2-7, with 7 bases aligning to TRBD2. CDR1 SGHRS and CDR2 YFSETQ come from the germline V gene. The CDR3 consists of 15 residues. V shed 1 base, J shed 0 bases, and the junction held 4 bases outside the gene matches. The CDR3 DNA is TGCGCCAGCAGCTTGACTAGCGTAAGCTCCTACGAGCAGTACTTC. As protein: CASSLTSVSSYEQYF.

The table lists this clone with a count of one. The chain couples TRBV14 to TRBJ2-1; perhaps TRBD2 as D (7 bases). Germline CDR1 and CDR2: SGHDN and FVKESK. With 0 bases removed from V and 4 bases from J, the gap between germline ends came to 19 bases. The CDR3 sequence is 18 residues long. The CDR3 DNA sequence: TGTGCCAGCAGCCAAGATTTCGGGGGCGGGAGAAGATACAATGAGCAGTTCTTC. Protein sequence: CASSQDFGGGRRYNEQFF.

The rearrangement links TRBV27 to TRBJ2-2, with 12 bases aligning to TRBD2. CDR1 and CDR2 from the germline V gene are MNHEY and SMNVEV (reference sequence). J lost 0 bases, V lost 10 bases, and 12 bases had no gene match. The CDR3 contains 18 residues. The CDR3 DNA sequence: TGTGCCACTACACCTCTAGGACTAGCGGGGACGAACACCGGGGAGCTGTTTTTT. This encodes CATTPLGLAGTNTGELFF.

This clone was counted once. The rearrangement joins TRBV4-2 to TRBJ2-1, with TRBD2 identical over 10 bases. CDR3 length equals 21 residues. Unmatched junction bases numbered 24, after V lost 2 bases and J lost 8 bases. Germline-derived CDR1 and CDR2 are LGHNA and YNFKEQ. CDR3 sequence: CASSQRAGAGTSAGGVDEQFF. The CDR3 DNA is TGTGCCAGCAGCCAAAGAGCCGGGGCCGGGACTAGCGCCGGAGGTGTGGATGAGCAGTTCTTC.

This rearrangement joins TRBV11-1 to TRBJ2-3; 9 bases map to TRBD1. This CDR3 is 16 amino acids long. Germline V CDR1 and CDR2: SGHAT, FQDESV (reference sequence). J was trimmed by 0 bases and V by 6 bases; bases with no gene match: 7. The DNA for the CDR3 is TGTGCCAGCAGACGATCCGGGACAGGGAGCACAGATACGCAGTATTTT. Protein: CASRRSGTGSTDTQYF.

The chain has TRBV10-1 and TRBJ1-2; 8 nucleotides align to TRBD1. The J segment lost 0 bases and the V segment lost 10 bases, leaving 16 bases of the junction unmatched. Germline loops: CDR1 WNHNN, CDR2 SYGVQD (reference sequence). The CDR3 runs 17 residues. CDR3 sequence: CATAADRGEPANYGYTF. Written as DNA, the CDR3 is TGCGCCACCGCCGCCGACAGGGGAGAACCAGCTAACTATGGCTACACCTTC.

This clone was seen just once. V usage is TRBV5-6 and J usage is TRBJ1-2, with D maybe TRBD1 (5 bases). The CDR3 is 16 amino acids. The V end was cut by 4 bases, the J end by 0 bases, with 16 bases between. Germline assignment: CDR1 SGHDT and CDR2 YYEEEE. The CDR3 sequence is CASSVGERGPNYGYTF. DNA of the CDR3: TGTGCCAGCAGCGTGGGGGAACGTGGCCCTAACTATGGCTACACCTTC.

The V and J genes are TRBV5-5 and TRBJ1-2; 8 bases fit TRBD1. J was trimmed by 6 bases and V by 1 base; bases with no gene match: 11. This CDR3 comprises 16 residues. Germline assignment: CDR1 SGHKS and CDR2 YYEKEE (reference sequence). In DNA, the CDR3 is TGTGCCAGCAGCTTGCCAGGGGGCTTCTATCTGGATGGCTACACCTTC. Its protein product is CASSLPGGFYLDGYTF.